Shown below are 4 T cell receptor beta chains from a single sample sequenced in a study of regulatory T cells in long-lasting Graves disease. Time point of the sample: newly diagnosed GD, antithyroid drugs for less than 3 months. Preparation of the TCR library used RNA extracted from PBMCs. Building the TCR beta libraries relied on iRepertoire HTBI primers, and CDR3 regions underwent Arm-PCR. One entry per CDR3 protein, called by TCRdb with MiXCR from the multiplex PCR reads. The sample lists more than 400,000 distinct CDR3 sequences, around 15% occurring once. The same data also went into a second study, on T cells in Graves' hyperthyroidism and ophthalmopathy.

The starting material was peripheral blood mononuclear cells (PBMCs), obtained at new diagnosis, from a patient treated with antithyroid drugs. These receptors all come from a man aged 40-49 years with Graves disease.

This clonotype was seen many times. The gene calls are TRBV28 and TRBJ2-5; 13 bases line up with TRBD2. J gave up 7 bases and V 4 bases, and 12 bases lay outside the gene matches. The CDR3 has 17 amino acids. CDR1 is MDHEN and CDR2 is SYDVKM in the germline V gene. The CDR3 bases are TGTGCCAGCAGTTCCCCCGGACTAGCGGGAGCTGTGGGGACCCAGTACTTC. Amino acids: CASSSPGLAGAVGTQYF.

The chain combines TRBV19 with TRBJ1-5, with 9 bases lining up with TRBD1. Per the germline V gene, CDR1 is LNHDA and CDR2 is SQIVND (reference sequence). This CDR3 is 14 amino acids long. V shed 10 bases, J shed 4 bases, and the junction held 8 bases outside the gene matches. CDR3 in amino acids: CATNRGRMNQPQHF. CDR3 nucleotides: TGTGCCACCAACAGGGGGCGGATGAATCAGCCCCAGCATTTT. The full variable domain, rest sourced from reference TRBV19 and TRBJ1-5, is DGGITQSPKYLFRKEGQNVTLSCEQNLNHDAMYWYRQDPGQGLRLIYYSQIVNDFQKGDIAEGYSVSREKKESFPLTVTSAQKNPTAFYLCATNRGRMNQPQHFGDGTRLSIL.

The table lists this clonotype with many counts. The rearrangement joins TRBV7-2 to TRBJ2-3; 13 nucleotides line up with TRBD2. Germline V gives CDR1 SGHTA, CDR2 FQGNSA. The CDR3 runs to 17 residues. V dropped 2 bases and J dropped 4; count of bases not matched to a gene: 6. The CDR3 reads CASSLSGLAGNPDTQYF. The CDR3 nucleotides are TGTGCCAGCAGCTTATCGGGACTAGCGGGAAACCCAGATACGCAGTATTTT. The full variable domain, completed using reference TRBV7-2 and TRBJ2-3, is GAGVSQSPSNKVTEKGKDVELRCDPISGHTALYWYRQSLGQGLEFLIYFQGNSAPDKSGLPSDRFSAERTGGSVSTLTIQRTQQEDSAVYLCASSLSGLAGNPDTQYFGPGTRLTVL.

This clonotype was detected a few times. The V and J genes are TRBV18 and TRBJ2-5, with a tentative D call TRBD2 (5 bases). This CDR3 comprises 16 residues. Germline V gene data show CDR1 as KGHSH and CDR2 as LQKENI. Trimming shortened V by 1 base and J by 5 bases, and 17 bases separated the two germline ends. The CDR3 here is CASSPRVSAGGETQYF. Here the CDR3 DNA reads TGTGCCAGCTCACCACGTGTCTCGGCAGGCGGGGAGACCCAGTACTTC.